The 27 T cell receptor beta chains listed next were all sequenced from one sample in a study of OX40 agonist ivuxolimab in advanced cancers. Preparation of the library involved the immunoSEQ multiplex PCR assay. TCRdb holds this immuneACCESS table with in-frame rearrangements only. Some clones are missing; in checked studies, unresolved V genes explain under half, and the rest has no known cause. The sample table lists 20,000 to 25,000 clones, approximately 86% of them with a count of one. The ten largest clones capture 25% of the sample. The input for sequencing was CD4+ or CD8+ T cells sorted from blood, taken in a trial of the OX40 agonist ivuxolimab. These receptors were collected from an adult with an advanced solid tumor such as melanoma, head and neck, liver or kidney cancer.

V usage is TRBV20-1 and J usage is TRBJ2-1; no definite D call. Germline assignment: CDR1 DFQATT and CDR2 SNEGSKA (reference sequence). This CDR3 region has 11 residues. Between the trimmed V and J ends, which lost 3 bases and 3 bases, there was a span of 3 bases. This CDR3 is CSARDYNEQFF. In DNA, the CDR3 is TGCAGTGCTAGGGACTACAATGAGCAGTTCTTC.

The V and J genes are TRBV7-9 and TRBJ2-3; 8 bases are shared with TRBD2. J gave up 5 bases and V 5 bases, and 15 bases lay outside the gene matches. This CDR3 spans 17 amino acids. From germline, CDR1 is SEHNR and CDR2 FQNEAQ (reference sequence). CDR3 region: CASSAPTGTRERDTQYF. The CDR3, as DNA: TGTGCCAGCAGCGCGCCGACCGGGACTAGAGAAAGAGATACGCAGTATTTT. Full variable domain (rest looked up from reference TRBV7-9 and TRBJ2-3): DTGVSQNPRHKITKRGQNVTFRCDPISEHNRLYWYRQTLGQGPEFLTYFQNEAQLEKSRLLSDRFSAERPKGSFSTLEIQRTEQGDSAMYLCASSAPTGTRERDTQYFGPGTRLTVL.

V gene TRBV6-1 combines with J gene TRBJ2-7, with 10 bases aligning to TRBD1. V shed 7 bases and J 5 bases; nucleotides not matched to a gene: 5. The CDR3 is 13 amino acids. The V gene's germline CDR1 is MNHNS and CDR2 SASEGT. The CDR3 coding sequence is TGTGCCAGCAATGGACAGGGGGAGAACGAGCAGTACTTC. Amino acid sequence: CASNGQGENEQYF.

The chain combines TRBV11-1 with TRBJ2-7; D remains unclear. CDR1 is SGHAT, CDR2 FQDESV, per germline (reference sequence). The V end was cut by 5 bases, the J end by 5 bases, with 13 bases between. This CDR3 is 13 amino acids long. CDR3 nucleotide sequence: TGTGCCAGCAGCCTCATCAACATAGACGAGCAGTACTTC. It codes for CASSLINIDEQYF.

The V call is TRBV14, the J call TRBJ2-7; no definite D call. The V end was cut by 6 bases, the J end by 4 bases, with 13 bases between. The CDR3 has 13 amino acids. Per germline, CDR1 SGHDN and CDR2 FVKESK. CDR3 in DNA: TGTGCCAGCAGTCCCTATAAGACTTACGAGCAGTACTTC. This sequence encodes CASSPYKTYEQYF.

The rearrangement uses TRBV5-6 and TRBJ2-1, with 10 bases matching TRBD1. Germline CDR1 is SGHDT and CDR2 is YYEEEE. CDR3 length: 15 amino acids. Unmatched junction bases numbered 9, after V lost 4 bases and J lost 8 bases. DNA for the CDR3: TGTGCCAGCAGCCCGTATCGGACAGGGGGATATGAGCAGTTCTTC. Protein sequence: CASSPYRTGGYEQFF.

The CDR3 spells CASSLSGQGSYEQYF. The CDR3 coding sequence is TGTGCCAGCAGCTTATCCGGCCAGGGGTCCTACGAGCAGTACTTC. This chain uses TRBV13 with TRBJ2-7; TRBD1 might be the D (6 bases). The ends were cut back, 2 bases at V and 1 base at J, with 12 bases in the middle. The CDR3 consists of 15 residues. CDR1 PRHDT and CDR2 FYEKMQ come from the germline V gene (reference sequence).

Only one count was recorded for this clone. This chain connects TRBV4-1 to TRBJ2-7; a possible D gene is TRBD2 (7 bases). There are 15 residues in the CDR3. The germline V and J ends were trimmed by 1 base and 6 bases, with 16 bases remaining between them. Per the germline V gene, CDR1 is MGHRA and CDR2 is YSYEKL. CDR3 amino acids: CASSQVGREGGEQYF. CDR3 sequence (DNA): TGCGCCAGCAGCCAAGTTGGGAGGGAAGGGGGCGAGCAGTACTTC.

Here the CDR3 DNA reads TGTGCCAGCAGCTTAGGGCTGGCAGATACGCAGTATTTT. Encoded protein: CASSLGLADTQYF. The rearrangement links TRBV7-8 to TRBJ2-3; D is unclear. Trimming left V 1 base short and J 4 bases short, with 6 bases between. Germline-derived CDR1 and CDR2 are SGHVS and FQNEAQ. The CDR3 is 13 residues long.

The chain combines TRBV4-1 with TRBJ2-7; D is unclear. The CDR3 has 14 residues. The germline gives CDR1 MGHRA, CDR2 YSYEKL. Between the trimmed V and J ends, which lost 5 bases and 12 bases, there was a span of 23 bases. The CDR3 nucleotides read TGCGCCAGCAGCGACGACCTATCTTCGGTCGGTCGGTACTTC. Amino acid sequence: CASSDDLSSVGRYF.

The chain employs TRBV7-2 and TRBJ2-7; 8 bases are a match to TRBD2. This CDR3 comprises 16 residues. Per germline, CDR1 SGHTA and CDR2 FQGNSA. After removal of 4 bases from V and 0 bases from J, the junction contained 8 bases not matched to a gene. The CDR3 is CASSSVAGLPSYEQYF. The DNA of the CDR3 is TGTGCCAGCAGCTCGGTAGCGGGATTACCCTCCTACGAGCAGTACTTC.

This clone was counted a single time. This sequence joins TRBV30 and TRBJ2-7, with a weak D call TRBD2 (5 bases). Trimming left V 0 bases short and J 2 bases short, with 17 bases between. CDR1 GTSNPN and CDR2 SVGIG come from the germline V gene (reference sequence). CDR3 length: 16 amino acids. The CDR3 coding sequence is TGTGCCTGGAGTGTACCGATTTCGCGGAGGACCTACGAGCAGTACTTC. This sequence encodes CAWSVPISRRTYEQYF.

This sequence joins TRBV6-6 and TRBJ2-7; TRBD1 might be the D (6 bases). The germline CDR1 and CDR2 sequences are MNHNY and SVGAGI (reference sequence). The CDR3 is 14 residues long. V lost 0 bases, J lost 4 bases, and 10 bases lay in between. Here the CDR3 reads CASSYSRQGYEQYF. CDR3 nucleotide sequence: TGTGCCAGCAGTTACTCACGGCAGGGGTACGAGCAGTACTTC.

The chain couples TRBV7-9 to TRBJ2-7; D unclear. The V gene lost 0 bases and the J gene lost 3 bases, with 6 bases spanning the gap. The CDR3 loop spans 13 amino acids. Germline V gives CDR1 SEHNR, CDR2 FQNEAQ (reference sequence). Here the CDR3 DNA reads TGTGCCAGCAGCTTAGCCAATTACTACGAGCAGTACTTC. It yields the protein CASSLANYYEQYF.

The gene calls are TRBV29-1 and TRBJ2-5; 8 bases agree with TRBD1. Germline CDR1 reads SQVTM; CDR2 reads ANQGSEA. This CDR3 spans 13 amino acids. Trimming removed 5 bases from V and 0 bases from J; junction bases left unmatched: 2. CDR3 nucleotide sequence: TGCAGCGTTACAGGGGGGCACCAAGAGACCCAGTACTTC. Translation gives CSVTGGHQETQYF.

This clone is a singleton in its sample. The chain uses TRBV27 and TRBJ1-5; D may be TRBD1 (6 bases). CDR3 length: 14 amino acids. Germline CDR1 MNHEY, CDR2 SMNVEV (reference sequence). The V end was cut by 2 bases, the J end by 4 bases, with 9 bases between. The CDR3 DNA reads as TGTGCCAGCAGTTTAGGACAGCATAATCAGCCCCAGCATTTT. Its protein is CASSLGQHNQPQHF.

This sequence joins TRBV6-1 and TRBJ2-1; D is ambiguous. The V gene lost 2 bases and the J gene lost 4 bases, with 6 bases spanning the gap. This CDR3 has 13 residues. Per the germline V gene, CDR1 is MNHNS and CDR2 is SASEGT. Here the CDR3 DNA reads TGTGCCAGCAGTGAATTGGGTTACAATGAGCAGTTCTTC. Translating it yields CASSELGYNEQFF.

The gene calls are TRBV5-1 and TRBJ2-4; D is uncertain. Germline lookup yields CDR1 SGHRS and CDR2 YFSETQ. There are 16 residues in the CDR3. V dropped 1 base and J dropped 1 base, with 12 bases sitting between them. The CDR3 reads CASSLMFEGAKNIQYF. DNA for the CDR3: TGCGCCAGCAGCTTGATGTTCGAAGGGGCCAAAAACATTCAGTACTTC.

The chain recombines TRBV11-2 with TRBJ2-3; possibly TRBD1 for D (5 bases). Germline V lookup: CDR1 SGHAT, CDR2 FQNNGV. There are 18 residues in the CDR3. V was trimmed by 5 bases and J by 4 bases, leaving 25 bases between them. Here the CDR3 DNA reads TGTGCCAGCAGCCAAATAATAGGGGCCCGACAGTCTCCAGATACGCAGTATTTT. Protein product: CASSQIIGARQSPDTQYF.

This sequence joins TRBV7-3 and TRBJ2-3; D is ambiguous. Trimming cost V 4 bases and J 2 bases, with 4 bases left between them. The CDR3 spans 12 residues. Germline V CDR1 and CDR2: SGHTA, FQGTGA. DNA for the CDR3: TGTGCCAGCAGCTCTTCCACAGATACGCAGTATTTT. This sequence encodes CASSSSTDTQYF. Full variable domain (rest looked up from reference TRBV7-3 and TRBJ2-3): GAGVSQTPSNKVTEKGKYVELRCDPISGHTALYWYRQSLGQGPEFLIYFQGTGAADDSGLPNDRFFAVRPEGSVSTLKIQRTERGDSAVYLCASSSSTDTQYFGPGTRLTVL.

The rearrangement links TRBV27 to TRBJ1-4, with D maybe TRBD1 (6 bases). Trimming shortened V by 5 bases and J by 8 bases, and 15 bases separated the two germline ends. Germline V gene data show CDR1 as MNHEY and CDR2 as SMNVEV (reference sequence). The CDR3 runs to 14 residues. CDR3 sequence (DNA): TGTGCCAGCAGTCCGACAGGTTCGAGGGAAAAACTGTTTTTT. Translated: CASSPTGSREKLFF.

V gene TRBV5-1 combines with J gene TRBJ2-3, with a tentative D call TRBD2 (5 bases). The CDR3 totals 15 residues. Germline CDR1 is SGHRS and CDR2 is YFSETQ. Trimming shortened V by 0 bases and J by 2 bases, and 10 bases separated the two germline ends. The CDR3 sequence is CASSLVGGYTDTQYF. In DNA, the CDR3 is TGCGCCAGCAGCTTGGTCGGAGGATACACAGATACGCAGTATTTT.

The chain links TRBV6-5 to TRBJ1-2; D unclear. Trimming shortened V by 8 bases and J by 2 bases, and 12 bases separated the two germline ends. Germline V lookup: CDR1 MNHEY, CDR2 SVGAGI. The CDR3 is 13 amino acids. CDR3 sequence: CASRGRANYGYTF. In nucleotides, the CDR3 is TGTGCCAGCCGCGGCCGGGCCAACTATGGCTACACCTTC.

The V call is TRBV14, the J call TRBJ2-5, with a tentative D call TRBD2 (5 bases). This CDR3 contains 14 residues. V lost 6 bases and J lost 0, with 11 bases in between. Germline V gene sequence: CDR1 SGHDN, CDR2 FVKESK. CDR3 protein: CASSRSGYQETQYF. The CDR3 DNA reads as TGTGCCAGCAGTCGCTCGGGGTACCAAGAGACCCAGTACTTC.

The chain recombines TRBV4-3 with TRBJ2-7, with D perhaps assigned TRBD1 or TRBD2 (5 bases each). V lost 1 base, J lost 3 bases, and 13 bases lay in between. Germline assignment: CDR1 LGHNA and CDR2 YSLEER. The CDR3 loop spans 15 amino acids. The DNA of the CDR3 is TGCGCCAGCAGCCAAGGGGACCCCGGACTCTACGAGCAGTACTTC. It codes for CASSQGDPGLYEQYF.

V gene TRBV20-1 combines with J gene TRBJ1-2; D unresolved. This CDR3 comprises 11 residues. CDR1 and CDR2 from the germline V gene are DFQATT and SNEGSKA (reference sequence). Trimming removed 0 bases from V and 6 bases from J, with 5 bases in between. CDR3 DNA sequence: TGCAGTGCTAGAGAGCGGGATGGCTACACCTTC. Translating gives CSARERDGYTF.

The chain employs TRBV29-1 and TRBJ2-1, with TRBD2 matching over 11 bases. The V segment lost 4 bases and the J segment 6 bases; nucleotides outside the gene matches: 11. Germline assignment: CDR1 SQVTM and CDR2 ANQGSEA. The length of the CDR3 is 16 residues. CDR3 nucleotides: TGCAGCGTTGTAGGACTAGCGGGCTCGCACCTCAATGAGCAGTTCTTC. It is translated as CSVVGLAGSHLNEQFF.